These 18 T cell receptor beta chains were sequenced from one sample in a study of T cell changes during pregnancy in multiple sclerosis (dated by TCRdb to about 2019). The library was obtained by the immunoSEQ multiplex PCR assay. TCRdb took this table from immuneACCESS and kept in-frame rearrangements with V and J called. Such tables lack part of the clones; where checked against another copy, unresolved V genes explain under half of the gap, and the rest is unexplained. The sample data list over 40,000 clones, and about 88% of these were observed just once. The ten largest account for around 1.2% of the sample. The source was CD4+ T cells from peripheral blood mononuclear cells, collected in the second trimester of pregnancy. These receptors were obtained from a female donor with multiple sclerosis, enrolled in a pregnancy study.

The chain recombines TRBV28 with TRBJ2-1; D is perhaps TRBD2 (6 bases). This CDR3 is 17 amino acids long. Germline-derived CDR1 and CDR2 are MDHEN and SYDVKM. V lost 6 bases to trimming and J lost 8 bases, with 26 bases between them. For the CDR3, the DNA is TGTGCCAGCAGATCCTTTCGAGGCCCTGGGAGGCGCTATGAGCAGTTCTTC. As protein: CASRSFRGPGRRYEQFF.

J is TRBJ2-1 and V is TRBV15; 10 bases align to TRBD1. Germline V gene sequence: CDR1 LNHNV, CDR2 YYDKDF (reference sequence). V shed 0 bases, J shed 0 bases, and the junction held 5 bases outside the gene matches. This CDR3 spans 18 amino acids. DNA of the CDR3: TGTGCCACCAGCAGAGAGACAGGGGGCTATAGCTCCTACAATGAGCAGTTCTTC. The encoded protein is CATSRETGGYSSYNEQFF.

The rearrangement links TRBV19 to TRBJ2-4; weak D call: TRBD2 (5 bases). CDR3 size: 13 residues. V was shortened by 7 bases and J by 2 bases, with 9 bases between the two germline ends. The germline gives CDR1 LNHDA, CDR2 SQIVND (reference sequence). The chain's CDR3 is CASIEGTKNIQYF. The CDR3 DNA sequence: TGTGCCAGTATTGAGGGAACCAAAAACATTCAGTACTTC.

J is TRBJ2-3 and V is TRBV10-3, with 8 bases fitting TRBD1. V trimming: 6 bases; J trimming: 0 bases; junction bases outside the gene matches: 8. Per germline, CDR1 ENHRY and CDR2 SYGVKD. CDR3 length equals 16 residues. The DNA for the CDR3 is TGTGCCATCAGGGACCCCGGGACAGGTAGCACAGATACGCAGTATTTT. Protein: CAIRDPGTGSTDTQYF.

This chain links TRBV11-3 with TRBJ2-2; D is perhaps TRBD2 (6 bases). This CDR3 contains 14 residues. Germline CDR1 and CDR2: SGHNT and YENEEA. V lost 6 bases to trimming and J lost 0 bases, with 8 bases between them. Written as DNA, the CDR3 is TGTGCCAGCAGACTAGCCTCGAACACCGGGGAGCTGTTTTTT. The encoded protein is CASRLASNTGELFF.

V is TRBV5-1 and J is TRBJ2-1; 10 bases are shared with TRBD2. The CDR3 runs 14 residues. V gave up 7 bases and J gave up 10 bases; unmatched junction bases: 11. Looked up from germline, CDR1 is SGHRS and CDR2 is YFSETQ. The CDR3 is CASRPLTSGPEQFF. The CDR3 DNA is TGCGCCAGCCGGCCATTGACTAGCGGGCCGGAGCAGTTCTTC.

This chain uses TRBV2 with TRBJ2-3; 11 bases align to TRBD2. Trimming removed 2 bases from V and 7 bases from J; junction bases left unmatched: 5. This CDR3 contains 15 residues. Germline V lookup: CDR1 SNHLY, CDR2 FYNNEI. This chain's CDR3 is CASSETSGSYYTQYF. The CDR3 DNA is TGTGCCAGCAGTGAAACTAGCGGGAGTTACTATACGCAGTATTTT. Using reference TRBV2 and TRBJ2-3 for the parts outside the CDR3, the full variable domain is EPEVTQTPSHQVTQMGQEVILRCVPISNHLYFYWYRQILGQKVEFLVSFYNNEISEKSEIFDDQFSVERPDGSNFTLKIRSTKLEDSAMYFCASSETSGSYYTQYFGPGTRLTVL.

V gene TRBV7-9 combines with J gene TRBJ2-7, with D possibly TRBD1 on 5 matching bases. The germline gives CDR1 SEHNR, CDR2 FQNEAQ (reference sequence). The V end was cut by 3 bases, the J end by 2 bases, with 11 bases between. CDR3 length: 14 residues. CDR3 coding DNA: TGTGCCAGCAGCTTGGCAGGGCCCCCCTACGAGCAGTACTTC. It encodes CASSLAGPPYEQYF.

The J gene is TRBJ2-3, the V gene TRBV28; 8 positions match TRBD1. This CDR3 is 13 amino acids long. Germline V lookup: CDR1 MDHEN, CDR2 SYDVKM. V shed 10 bases and J 1 base; nucleotides not matched to a gene: 4. The CDR3 reads CATDRGGTDTQYF. CDR3 in DNA: TGTGCCACCGACAGGGGCGGCACAGATACGCAGTATTTT.

The V gene is TRBV7-2, the J gene TRBJ2-5; D ambiguous. Germline-derived CDR1 and CDR2 are SGHTA and FQGNSA. This CDR3 contains 13 residues. V lost 0 bases and J lost 1, with 3 bases in between. For the CDR3, the DNA is TGTGCCAGCAGCTTAGCCTTCCAAGAGACCCAGTACTTC. This gives the protein CASSLAFQETQYF.

This clone occurred a few times. The chain combines TRBV5-6 with TRBJ1-5, with D possibly being TRBD1 (5 bases). Germline CDR1 SGHDT, CDR2 YYEEEE. This CDR3 has 14 residues. V lost 1 base and J lost 4, with 9 bases in between. The CDR3 sequence is CASSLLQANQPQHF. CDR3 nucleotide sequence: TGTGCCAGCAGCTTGCTACAGGCTAATCAGCCCCAGCATTTT.

The chain employs TRBV5-4 and TRBJ2-6; the match to TRBD1 covers 8 bases. The V segment lost 2 bases and the J segment 4 bases; nucleotides outside the gene matches: 17. Germline-derived CDR1 and CDR2 are SGHNT and YYREEE (reference sequence). The CDR3 runs 20 residues. CDR3 sequence (DNA): TGTGCCAGCAGCTTCCCCGCTGAACAGGGGGTGGGTCGGGGGGCCAACGTCCTGACTTTC. Its protein is CASSFPAEQGVGRGANVLTF.

J is TRBJ2-7 and V is TRBV5-1; 8 positions match TRBD1. The J segment lost 6 bases and the V segment lost 0 bases, leaving 14 bases of the junction unmatched. CDR1 is SGHRS and CDR2 is YFSETQ in the germline V gene. This CDR3 spans 17 amino acids. Here the CDR3 reads CASSLASRGQGYGEQYF. The CDR3 DNA is TGCGCCAGCAGCTTGGCCTCGAGAGGACAGGGATATGGCGAGCAGTACTTC.

The gene calls are TRBV19 and TRBJ2-3; TRBD2 aligns across 8 bases. Germline CDR1 LNHDA, CDR2 SQIVND (reference sequence). CDR3 length equals 15 residues. The V gene end was trimmed by 4 bases and the J gene end by 2 bases; junction bases not matched to a gene: 5. CDR3 residues: CASSRLARITDTQYF. CDR3 in DNA: TGTGCCAGTAGTAGACTAGCGAGGATCACAGATACGCAGTATTTT. The variable domain in full, with the rest retrieved from reference TRBV19 and TRBJ2-3, is DGGITQSPKYLFRKEGQNVTLSCEQNLNHDAMYWYRQDPGQGLRLIYYSQIVNDFQKGDIAEGYSVSREKKESFPLTVTSAQKNPTAFYLCASSRLARITDTQYFGPGTRLTVL.

The V and J genes are TRBV10-3 and TRBJ1-4; 7 nucleotides line up with TRBD1. With 4 bases clipped from V and 4 bases from J, the junction kept 6 bases outside the gene matches. The germline gives CDR1 ENHRY, CDR2 SYGVKD. This CDR3 has 15 residues. CDR3 in amino acids: CAISVGQPFNEKLFF. CDR3 nucleotides: TGTGCCATCAGTGTGGGACAGCCTTTTAATGAAAAACTGTTTTTT.

The chain recombines TRBV6-1 with TRBJ2-3; TRBD2 might be the D (5 bases). The CDR3 loop spans 11 amino acids. Germline lookup yields CDR1 MNHNS and CDR2 SASEGT. V lost 8 bases, J lost 6 bases, and 9 bases lay in between. The CDR3 bases are TGTGCCAGCGGCCGAGGGGATACGCAGTATTTT. As protein: CASGRGDTQYF.

The chain carries TRBV6-1 and TRBJ2-7, with D maybe TRBD2 (5 bases). Trimming removed 6 bases at V and 3 bases at J, with 9 bases between. Per germline, CDR1 MNHNS and CDR2 SASEGT. This CDR3 has 12 amino acids. This CDR3 is CASSNEGYEQYF. In nucleotides, the CDR3 is TGTGCCAGCAGCAATGAGGGCTACGAGCAGTACTTC.

This chain joins TRBV25-1 and TRBJ2-7; D might be TRBD1 (5 bases). The CDR3 contains 17 residues. Trimming cost V 5 bases and J 0 bases, with 20 bases left between them. The germline V gene has CDR1 MGHDK and CDR2 SYGVNS. CDR3 DNA sequence: TGTGCCAGCAGTCAACACGGGTGGGGCGAAAGCTCCTACGAGCAGTACTTC. This encodes CASSQHGWGESSYEQYF.